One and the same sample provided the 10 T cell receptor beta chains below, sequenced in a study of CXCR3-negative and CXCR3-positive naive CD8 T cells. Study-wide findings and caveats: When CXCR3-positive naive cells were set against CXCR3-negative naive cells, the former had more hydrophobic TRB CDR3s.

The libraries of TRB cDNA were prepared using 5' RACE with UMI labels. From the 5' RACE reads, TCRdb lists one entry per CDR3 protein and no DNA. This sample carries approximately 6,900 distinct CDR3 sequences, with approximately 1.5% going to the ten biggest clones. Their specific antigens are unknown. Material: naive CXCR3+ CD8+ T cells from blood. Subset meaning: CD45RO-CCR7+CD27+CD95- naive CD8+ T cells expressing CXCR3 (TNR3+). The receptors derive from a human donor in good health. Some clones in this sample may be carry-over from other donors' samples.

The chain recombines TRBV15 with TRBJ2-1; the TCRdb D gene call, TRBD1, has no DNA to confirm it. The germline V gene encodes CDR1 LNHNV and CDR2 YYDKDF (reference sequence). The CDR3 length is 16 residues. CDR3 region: CATSSSGDPLYNEQFF. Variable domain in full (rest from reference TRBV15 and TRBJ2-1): DAMVIQNPRYQVTQFGKPVTLSCSQTLNHNVMYWYQQKSSQAPKLLFHYYDKDFNNEADTPDNFQSRRPNTSFCFLDIRSPGLGDTAMYLCATSSSGDPLYNEQFFGPGTRLTVL.

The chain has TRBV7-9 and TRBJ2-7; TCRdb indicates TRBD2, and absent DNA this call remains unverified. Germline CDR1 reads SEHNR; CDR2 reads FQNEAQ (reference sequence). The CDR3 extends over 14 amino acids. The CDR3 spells CASSLIAVSYEQYF. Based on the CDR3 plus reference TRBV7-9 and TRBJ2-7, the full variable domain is DTGVSQNPRHKITKRGQNVTFRCDPISEHNRLYWYRQTLGQGPEFLTYFQNEAQLEKSRLLSDRFSAERPKGSFSTLEIQRTEQGDSAMYLCASSLIAVSYEQYFGPGTRLTVT.

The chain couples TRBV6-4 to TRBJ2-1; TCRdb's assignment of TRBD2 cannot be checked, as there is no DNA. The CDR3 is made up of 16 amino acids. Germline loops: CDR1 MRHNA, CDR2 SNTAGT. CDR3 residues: CASSPRLAGTYNEQFF.

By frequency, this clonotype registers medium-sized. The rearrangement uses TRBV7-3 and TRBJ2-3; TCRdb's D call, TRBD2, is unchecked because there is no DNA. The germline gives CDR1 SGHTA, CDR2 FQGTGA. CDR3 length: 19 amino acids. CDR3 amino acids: CASSLSASGRMTSTDTQYF.

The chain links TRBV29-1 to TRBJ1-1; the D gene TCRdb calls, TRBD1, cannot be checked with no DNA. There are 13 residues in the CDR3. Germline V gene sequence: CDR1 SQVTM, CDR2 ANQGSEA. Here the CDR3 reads CSVPIGAGTEAFF. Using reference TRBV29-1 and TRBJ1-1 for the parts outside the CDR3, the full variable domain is SAVISQKPSRDICQRGTSLTIQCQVDSQVTMMFWYRQQPGQSLTLIATANQGSEATYESGFVIDKFPISRPNLTFSTLTVSNMSPEDSSIYLCSVPIGAGTEAFFGQGTRLTVV.

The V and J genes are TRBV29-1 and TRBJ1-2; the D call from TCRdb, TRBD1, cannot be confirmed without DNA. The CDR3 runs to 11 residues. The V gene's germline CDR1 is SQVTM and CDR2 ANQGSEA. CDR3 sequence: CSVESPPSYTF.

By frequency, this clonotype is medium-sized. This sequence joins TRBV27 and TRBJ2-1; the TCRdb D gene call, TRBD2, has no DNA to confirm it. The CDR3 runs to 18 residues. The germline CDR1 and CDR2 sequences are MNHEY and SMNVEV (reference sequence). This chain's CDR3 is CASTKGTSGAASYNEQFF.

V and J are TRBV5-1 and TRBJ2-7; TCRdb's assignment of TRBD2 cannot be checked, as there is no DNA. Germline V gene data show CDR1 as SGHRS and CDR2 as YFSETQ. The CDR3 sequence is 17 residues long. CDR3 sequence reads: CASSLSLAGGPSYEQYF.

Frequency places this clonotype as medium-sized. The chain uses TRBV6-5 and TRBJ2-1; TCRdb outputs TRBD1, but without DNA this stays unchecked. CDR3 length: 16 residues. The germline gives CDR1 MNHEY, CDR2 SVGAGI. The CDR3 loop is CASSYGIGTGDNEQFF.

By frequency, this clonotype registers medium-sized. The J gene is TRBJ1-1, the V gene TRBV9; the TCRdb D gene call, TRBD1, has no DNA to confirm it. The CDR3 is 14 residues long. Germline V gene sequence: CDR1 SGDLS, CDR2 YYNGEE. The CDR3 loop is CASSPTGKNTEAFF.